This T cell receptor beta chain appears in the sequencing data of a study of shared clonotypes between healthy human individuals. The method was immunoSEQ multiplex PCR; TCRdb's version includes in-frame clones alone and lacks a portion of them. Of approximately 2.1 million clones listed, approximately 95% were seen once; the top ten hold 0.35% to 0.45%. CDR1 SGHTA and CDR2 FQGNSA come from the germline V gene. V lost 3 bases, J lost 1 base, and 2 bases stayed unmatched. This CDR3 is built from 14 residues. Points on this clone: This sample includes further DNA sequences coding for the same CDR3.

The TCR originated in a man aged 18 to 30 in good health. Some clones in this sample may be carry-over from other donors' samples. The gene calls are TRBV7-2 and TRBJ2-7; TRBD1 aligns across 8 bases. The sample taken for sequencing was naive CD4+ T cells from PBMCs. Described subset: CD45RA+ positively selected. CDR3 amino acids: CASSLRTGSYEQYF. For the CDR3, the DNA is TGTGCCAGCAGCTTGCGGACAGGGTCCTACGAGCAGTACTTC.